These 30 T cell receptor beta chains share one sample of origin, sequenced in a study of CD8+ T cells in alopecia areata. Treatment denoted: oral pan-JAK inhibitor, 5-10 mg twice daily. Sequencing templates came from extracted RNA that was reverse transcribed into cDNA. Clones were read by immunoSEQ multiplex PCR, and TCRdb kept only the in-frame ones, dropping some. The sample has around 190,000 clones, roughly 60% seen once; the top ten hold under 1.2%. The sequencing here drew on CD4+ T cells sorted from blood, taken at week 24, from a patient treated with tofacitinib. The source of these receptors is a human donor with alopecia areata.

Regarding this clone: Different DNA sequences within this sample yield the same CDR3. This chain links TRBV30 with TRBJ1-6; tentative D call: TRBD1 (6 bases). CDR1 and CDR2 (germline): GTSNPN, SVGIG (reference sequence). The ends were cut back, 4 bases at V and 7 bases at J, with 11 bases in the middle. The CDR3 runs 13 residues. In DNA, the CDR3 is TGTGCCTGGACTACAGGGCCAAATTCACCCCTCCACTTT. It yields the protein CAWTTGPNSPLHF.

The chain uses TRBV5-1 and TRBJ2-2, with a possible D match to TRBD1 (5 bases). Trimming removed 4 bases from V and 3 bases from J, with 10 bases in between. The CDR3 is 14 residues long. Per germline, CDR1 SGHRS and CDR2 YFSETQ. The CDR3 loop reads CASSTPTDTGELFF. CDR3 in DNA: TGCGCCAGCAGCACCCCGACAGACACCGGGGAGCTGTTTTTT.

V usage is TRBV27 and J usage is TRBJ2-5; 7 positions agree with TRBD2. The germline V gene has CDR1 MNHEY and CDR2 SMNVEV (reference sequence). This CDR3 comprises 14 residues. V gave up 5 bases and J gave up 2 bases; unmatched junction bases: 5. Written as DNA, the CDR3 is TGTGCCAGCAGTCGCACGGGGGGTCAAGAGACCCAGTACTTC. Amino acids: CASSRTGGQETQYF.

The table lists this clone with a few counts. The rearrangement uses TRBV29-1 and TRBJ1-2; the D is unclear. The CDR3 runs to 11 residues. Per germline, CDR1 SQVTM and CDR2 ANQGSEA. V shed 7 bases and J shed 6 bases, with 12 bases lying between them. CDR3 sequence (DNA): TGCAGCGCCCTTGACACTGATGGCTACACCTTC. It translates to CSALDTDGYTF. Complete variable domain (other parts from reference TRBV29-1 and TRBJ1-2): SAVISQKPSRDICQRGTSLTIQCQVDSQVTMMFWYRQQPGQSLTLIATANQGSEATYESGFVIDKFPISRPNLTFSTLTVSNMSPEDSSIYLCSALDTDGYTFGSGTRLTVV.

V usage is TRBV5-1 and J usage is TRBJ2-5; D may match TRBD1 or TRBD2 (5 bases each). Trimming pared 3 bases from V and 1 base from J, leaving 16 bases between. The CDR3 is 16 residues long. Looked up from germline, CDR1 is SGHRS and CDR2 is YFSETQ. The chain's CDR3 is CASSWGMRQSQETQYF. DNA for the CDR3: TGCGCCAGCAGCTGGGGGATGCGACAGTCCCAAGAGACCCAGTACTTC.

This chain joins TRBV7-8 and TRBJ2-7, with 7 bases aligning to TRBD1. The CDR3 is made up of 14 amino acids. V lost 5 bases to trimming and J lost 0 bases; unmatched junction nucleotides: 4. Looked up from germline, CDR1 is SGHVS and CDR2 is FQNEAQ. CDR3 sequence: CASSPGTVSYEQYF. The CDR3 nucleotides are TGTGCCAGCAGCCCCGGGACAGTCTCCTACGAGCAGTACTTC.

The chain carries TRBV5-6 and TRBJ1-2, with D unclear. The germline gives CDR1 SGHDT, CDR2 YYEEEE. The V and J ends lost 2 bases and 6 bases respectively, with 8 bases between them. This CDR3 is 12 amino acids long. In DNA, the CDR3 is TGTGCCAGCAGCTTCCCAGAGGATGGCTACACCTTC. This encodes CASSFPEDGYTF. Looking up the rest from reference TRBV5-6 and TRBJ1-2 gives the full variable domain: DAGVTQSPTHLIKTRGQQVTLRCSPKSGHDTVSWYQQALGQGPQFIFQYYEEEERQRGNFPDRFSGHQFPNYSSELNVNALLLGDSALYLCASSFPEDGYTFGSGTRLTVV.

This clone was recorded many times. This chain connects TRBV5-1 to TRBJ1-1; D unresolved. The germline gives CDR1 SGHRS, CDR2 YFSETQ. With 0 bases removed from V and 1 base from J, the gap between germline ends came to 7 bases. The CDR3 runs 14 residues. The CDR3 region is CASSLGAGNTEAFF. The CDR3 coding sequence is TGCGCCAGCAGCTTGGGGGCAGGGAACACTGAAGCTTTCTTT. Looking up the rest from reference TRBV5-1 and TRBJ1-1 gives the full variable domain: KAGVTQTPRYLIKTRGQQVTLSCSPISGHRSVSWYQQTPGQGLQFLFEYFSETQRNKGNFPGRFSGRQFSNSRSEMNVSTLELGDSALYLCASSLGAGNTEAFFGQGTRLTVV.

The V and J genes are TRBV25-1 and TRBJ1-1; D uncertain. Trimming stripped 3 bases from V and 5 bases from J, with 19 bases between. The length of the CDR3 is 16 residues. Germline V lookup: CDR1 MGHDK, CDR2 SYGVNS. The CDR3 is CASSEPMGNGRTEAFF. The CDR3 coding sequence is TGTGCCAGCAGTGAGCCCATGGGAAACGGTCGAACTGAAGCTTTCTTT.

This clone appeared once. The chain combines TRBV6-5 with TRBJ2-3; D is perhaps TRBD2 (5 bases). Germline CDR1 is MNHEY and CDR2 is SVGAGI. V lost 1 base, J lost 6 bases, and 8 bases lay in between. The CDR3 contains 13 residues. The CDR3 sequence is CASSYLGGDTQYF. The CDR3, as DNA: TGTGCCAGCAGTTACTTGGGCGGGGATACGCAGTATTTT.

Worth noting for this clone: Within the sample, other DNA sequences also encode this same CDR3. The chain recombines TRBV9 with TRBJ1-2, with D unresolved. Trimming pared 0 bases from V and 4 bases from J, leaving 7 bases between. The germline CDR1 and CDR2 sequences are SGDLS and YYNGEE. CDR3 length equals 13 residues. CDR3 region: CASSVAITYGYTF. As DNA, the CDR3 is TGTGCCAGCAGCGTAGCTATAACCTATGGCTACACCTTC.

The CDR3 DNA reads as TGTGCCAGCAGCACAGGCTACCTTTCACCCCTCCACTTT. This encodes CASSTGYLSPLHF. The chain couples TRBV11-2 to TRBJ1-6, with D maybe TRBD1 (5 bases). The V end lost 5 bases, the J end lost 9 bases, and 11 bases lay between the germline ends. The CDR3 totals 13 residues. The germline V gene encodes CDR1 SGHAT and CDR2 FQNNGV.

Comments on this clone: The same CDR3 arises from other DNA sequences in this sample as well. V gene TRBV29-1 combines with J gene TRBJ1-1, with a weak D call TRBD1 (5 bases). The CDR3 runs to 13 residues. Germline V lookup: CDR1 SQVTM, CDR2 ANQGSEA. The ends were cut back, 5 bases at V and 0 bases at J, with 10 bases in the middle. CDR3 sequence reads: CSVKGRLNTEAFF. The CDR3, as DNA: TGCAGCGTTAAGGGACGGCTGAACACTGAAGCTTTCTTT.

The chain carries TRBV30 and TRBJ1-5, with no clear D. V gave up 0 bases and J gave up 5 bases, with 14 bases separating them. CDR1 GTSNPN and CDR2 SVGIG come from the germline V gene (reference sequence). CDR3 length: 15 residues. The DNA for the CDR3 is TGTGCCTGGAGTGTGCTAGGGCCTCGGGATCAGCCCCAGCATTTT. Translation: CAWSVLGPRDQPQHF.

CDR3 protein: CASGDLQKETQYF. CDR3 coding DNA: TGCGCCAGCGGGGACTTACAAAAAGAGACCCAGTACTTC. The genes are TRBV10-2 and TRBJ2-5, with a weak D call TRBD2 (6 bases). Per the germline V gene, CDR1 is WSHSY and CDR2 is SAAADI. The V and J ends lost 8 bases and 3 bases respectively, with 13 bases between them. CDR3 length: 13 residues.

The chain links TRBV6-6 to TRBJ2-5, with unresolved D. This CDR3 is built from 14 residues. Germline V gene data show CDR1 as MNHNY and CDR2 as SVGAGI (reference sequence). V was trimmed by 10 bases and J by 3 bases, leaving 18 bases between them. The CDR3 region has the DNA TGTGCCACCAACACCCCCAGAGGTGAAGAGACCCAGTACTTC. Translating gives CATNTPRGEETQYF.

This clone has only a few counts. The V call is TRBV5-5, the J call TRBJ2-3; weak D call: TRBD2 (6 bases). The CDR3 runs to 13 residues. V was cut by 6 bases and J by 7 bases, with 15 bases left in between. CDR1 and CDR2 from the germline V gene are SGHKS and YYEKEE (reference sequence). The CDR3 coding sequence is TGTGCCAGCAAGGACGGGGGTCGTAATACGCAGTATTTT. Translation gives CASKDGGRNTQYF.

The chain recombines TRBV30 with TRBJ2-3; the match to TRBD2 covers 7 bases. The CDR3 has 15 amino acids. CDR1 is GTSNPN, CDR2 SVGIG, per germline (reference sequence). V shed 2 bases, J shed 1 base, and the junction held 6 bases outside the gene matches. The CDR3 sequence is CAWSPKRGRTDTQYF. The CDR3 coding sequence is TGTGCCTGGAGTCCTAAGCGGGGACGCACAGATACGCAGTATTTT.

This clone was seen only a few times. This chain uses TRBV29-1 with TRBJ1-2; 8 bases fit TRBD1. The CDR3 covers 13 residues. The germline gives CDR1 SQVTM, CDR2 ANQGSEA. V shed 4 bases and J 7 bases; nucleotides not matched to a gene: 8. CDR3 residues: CSVGGTGLSGYTF. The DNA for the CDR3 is TGCAGCGTTGGTGGGACAGGCCTCAGTGGCTACACCTTC.

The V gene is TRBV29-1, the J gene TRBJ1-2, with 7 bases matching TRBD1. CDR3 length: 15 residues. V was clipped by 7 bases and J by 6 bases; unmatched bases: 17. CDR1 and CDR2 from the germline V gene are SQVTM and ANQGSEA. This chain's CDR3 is CSAEGLLDRDNGYTF. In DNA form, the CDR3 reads TGCAGCGCCGAAGGCCTCCTCGACAGGGACAATGGCTACACCTTC.

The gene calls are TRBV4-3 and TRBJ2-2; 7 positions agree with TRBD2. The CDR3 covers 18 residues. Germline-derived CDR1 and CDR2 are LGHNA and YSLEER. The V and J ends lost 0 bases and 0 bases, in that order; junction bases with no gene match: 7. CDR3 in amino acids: CASSQDGREFPNTGELFF. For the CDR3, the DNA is TGCGCCAGCAGCCAAGATGGGCGGGAGTTCCCGAACACCGGGGAGCTGTTTTTT.

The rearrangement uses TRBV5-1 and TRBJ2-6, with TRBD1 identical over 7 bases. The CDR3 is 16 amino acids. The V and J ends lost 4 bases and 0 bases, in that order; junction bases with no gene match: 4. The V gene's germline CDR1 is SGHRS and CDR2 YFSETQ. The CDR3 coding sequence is TGCGCCAGCAGCCGGGGACAGCACTCTGGGGCCAACGTCCTGACTTTC. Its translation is CASSRGQHSGANVLTF.

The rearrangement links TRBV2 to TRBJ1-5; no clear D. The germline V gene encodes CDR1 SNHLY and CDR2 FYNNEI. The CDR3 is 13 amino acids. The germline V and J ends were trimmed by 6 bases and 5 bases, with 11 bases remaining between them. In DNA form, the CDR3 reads TGTGCCAGCAGATTACAGTGGGATCAGCCCCAGCATTTT. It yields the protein CASRLQWDQPQHF.

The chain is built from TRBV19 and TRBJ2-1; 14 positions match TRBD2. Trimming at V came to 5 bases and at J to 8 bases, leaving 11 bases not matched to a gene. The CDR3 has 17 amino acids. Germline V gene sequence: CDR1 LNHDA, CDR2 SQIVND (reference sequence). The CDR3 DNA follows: TGTGCCAGTAGTCGATTGACTAGCGGGGGGGCCTCATATGAGCAGTTCTTC. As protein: CASSRLTSGGASYEQFF.

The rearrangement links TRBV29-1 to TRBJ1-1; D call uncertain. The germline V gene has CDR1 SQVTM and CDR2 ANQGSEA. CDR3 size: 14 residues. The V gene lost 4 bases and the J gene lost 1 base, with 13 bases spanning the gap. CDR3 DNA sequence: TGCAGCGTTGGCCCCCGGGCGGCGAACACTGAAGCTTTCTTT. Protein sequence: CSVGPRAANTEAFF.

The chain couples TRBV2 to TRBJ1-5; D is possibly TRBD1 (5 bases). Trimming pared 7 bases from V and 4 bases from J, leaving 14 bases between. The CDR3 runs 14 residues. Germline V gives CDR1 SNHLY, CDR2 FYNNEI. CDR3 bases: TGTGCCAGCAAAATTGGGGCCCCGAATCAGCCCCAGCATTTT. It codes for CASKIGAPNQPQHF.

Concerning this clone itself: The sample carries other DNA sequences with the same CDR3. The CDR3 DNA follows: TGCAGCGTCGGGGACAATCAGCCCCAGCATTTT. Translated, it gives CSVGDNQPQHF. V usage is TRBV29-1 and J usage is TRBJ1-5; D remains ambiguous. From germline, CDR1 is SQVTM and CDR2 ANQGSEA. This CDR3 is 11 amino acids long. V dropped 6 bases and J dropped 3 bases, with 6 bases sitting between them.

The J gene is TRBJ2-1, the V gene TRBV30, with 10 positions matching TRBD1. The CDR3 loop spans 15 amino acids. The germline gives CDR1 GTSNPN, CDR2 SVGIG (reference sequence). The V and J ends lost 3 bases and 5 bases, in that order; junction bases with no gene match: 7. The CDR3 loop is CAWRAGTGANNEQFF. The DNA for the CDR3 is TGTGCCTGGAGGGCTGGGACAGGGGCGAACAATGAGCAGTTCTTC.

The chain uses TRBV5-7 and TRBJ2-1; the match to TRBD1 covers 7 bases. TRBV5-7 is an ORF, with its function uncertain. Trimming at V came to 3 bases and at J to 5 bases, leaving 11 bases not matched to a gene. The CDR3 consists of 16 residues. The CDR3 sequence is CASSSKGQVGHNEQFF. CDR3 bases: TGTGCCAGCAGCTCGAAAGGACAGGTGGGCCACAATGAGCAGTTCTTC.

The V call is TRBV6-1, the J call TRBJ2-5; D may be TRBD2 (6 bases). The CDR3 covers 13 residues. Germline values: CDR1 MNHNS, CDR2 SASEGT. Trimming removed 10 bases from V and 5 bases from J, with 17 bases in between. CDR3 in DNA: TGTGCCACCCTCCGGGACTTGACTGAGACCCAGTACTTC. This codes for CATLRDLTETQYF.